This T cell receptor beta chain was recovered during a study of T-cell reconstitution after alpha-beta-depleted transplantation in children (dated by TCRdb to the mid-2010s). At the level of the whole study: The study quantitatively tracked T-cell immune reconstitution after TCRalphabeta/CD19-depleted allogeneic hematopoietic cell transplantation in children using TCR repertoire profiling. Beyond this particular receptor, the publication reports: Apparently early alphabetaT-cell count recovery about two months after transplant reportedly relied on only several hundred rapidly expanded clones derived from non-depleted graft cells. Over the following months the frequencies of hyperexpanded clones went down, and after one year T-cell counts and TCRbeta diversity were mostly credited to newly produced T cells. The high TCRbeta diversity at day 60 in some patients was ascribed to recipient T cells and intrathymic progenitors that had survived conditioning.

Including cysteine and phenylalanine, the CDR3 has 15 amino acids. CDR3 DNA only is kept here, 45 bases in frame from base 1. CDR1 LGHNA and CDR2 YNFKEQ were looked up in the germline V gene. The V and J ends are trimmed by 4 bases and 4 bases, leaving 17 bases between them. What this sample's treatment or condition label stands for: allogeneic hematopoietic cell transplantation with graft depleted of TCRalphabeta T cells and CD19 B cells. The transplant recipients were children given TCRalphabeta/CD19-depleted allogeneic hematopoietic cell grafts. Receptors were amplified or captured by PCR. These reads were obtained on an Illumina HiSeq 2500. To normalize quantification of the TCRbeta repertoire, the TCR libraries were built with molecular barcoding that relied on unique molecular identifiers. The public reads were run again by TCRdb, first through fastp at Q25 and then through MiXCR, and only productive beta chains were kept. Identical CDR3 protein sequences are pooled into one entry, listed with their most common genes and DNA. Recorded for this sample are 45,000 to 70,000 distinct CDR3 sequences; roughly 45% of them occurred a single time. Together, the top ten hold 95% to 98% of the sample.

As to this clonotype: Its antigen remains unidentified. No base quality values were provided; no much bigger clone lies one nucleotide off.

This clonotype was sampled from a male patient between 10 and 17 years old who had a stem cell transplant for acute lymphoblastic leukemia, so the T cells may come from the graft donor. The source material was PBMCs, mostly from graft donor cells, sampled 360 days after TCRalphabeta/CD19-depleted stem cell transplant. The sequence is built from TRBV4-2 and TRBJ2-7; a confident D gene designation cannot be given. Here the CDR3 is given as CASSLGEDVGYEQYF. At the DNA level, the sequence is TGTGCCAGCAGCCTTGGCGAGGACGTAGGATACGAGCAGTACTTC.